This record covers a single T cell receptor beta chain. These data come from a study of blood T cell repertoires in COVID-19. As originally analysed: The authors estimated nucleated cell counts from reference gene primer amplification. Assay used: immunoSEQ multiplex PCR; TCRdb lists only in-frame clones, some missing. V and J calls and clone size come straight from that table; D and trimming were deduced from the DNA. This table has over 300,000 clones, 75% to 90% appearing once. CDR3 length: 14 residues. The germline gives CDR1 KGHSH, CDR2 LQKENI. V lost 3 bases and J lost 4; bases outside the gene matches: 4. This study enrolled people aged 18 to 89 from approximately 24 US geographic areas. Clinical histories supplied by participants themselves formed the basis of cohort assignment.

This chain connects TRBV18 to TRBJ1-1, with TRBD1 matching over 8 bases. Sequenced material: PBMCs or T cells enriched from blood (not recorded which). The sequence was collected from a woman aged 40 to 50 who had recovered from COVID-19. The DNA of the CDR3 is TGTGCCAGCTCACCCAGGGGGCGCGTCACTGAAGCTTTCTTT. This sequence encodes CASSPRGRVTEAFF.